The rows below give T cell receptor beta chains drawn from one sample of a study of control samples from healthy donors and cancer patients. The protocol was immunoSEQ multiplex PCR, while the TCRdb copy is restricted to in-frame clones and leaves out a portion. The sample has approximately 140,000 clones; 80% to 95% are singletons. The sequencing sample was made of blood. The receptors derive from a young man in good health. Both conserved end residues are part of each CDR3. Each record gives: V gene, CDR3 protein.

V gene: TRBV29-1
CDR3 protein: CSFRAYNQPQHF

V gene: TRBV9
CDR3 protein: CASSVVGGGTGELFF

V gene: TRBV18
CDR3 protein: CASSPGFQGIGNTIYF

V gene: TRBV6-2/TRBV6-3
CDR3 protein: CASSYVGGEQFF

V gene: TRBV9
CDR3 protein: CASSVDYNTDTQYF

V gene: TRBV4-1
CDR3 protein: CASSRVGTGDYGYTF

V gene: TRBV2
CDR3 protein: CARQTNEQFF

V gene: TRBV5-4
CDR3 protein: CASSKGLAGLSSYEQYF

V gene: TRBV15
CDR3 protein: CATSRDYAGTGGNEQFF

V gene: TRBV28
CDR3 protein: CASSLSGRWADTQYF

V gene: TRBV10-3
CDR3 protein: CAISERGPDYGYTF

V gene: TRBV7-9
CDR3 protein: CASSPTGTRTYEQYF

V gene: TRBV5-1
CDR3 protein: CASSFGEGGYTF

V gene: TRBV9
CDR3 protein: CASSEKGGVNTIYF

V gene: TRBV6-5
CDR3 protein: CASCLTLIYGYTF

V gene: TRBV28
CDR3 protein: CASSPGLSRGKGSYNSPLHF

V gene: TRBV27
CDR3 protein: CASSFYRDRGREQYF

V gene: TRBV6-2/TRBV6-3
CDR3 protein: CASSYSTLAGEQFF

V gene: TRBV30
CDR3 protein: CAWSVWTGSRSPLHF

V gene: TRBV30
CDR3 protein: CAWRTIGGPGVNSPLHF

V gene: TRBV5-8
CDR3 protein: CASSLWVISSGANVLTF

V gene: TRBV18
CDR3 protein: CASSPSVGTGGLNEQFF

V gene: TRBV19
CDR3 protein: CASSILWGQPGLAYTGELFF